These 27 T cell receptor beta chains were sequenced from one sample in a study of T cell responses to AZD1222 COVID-19 vaccine listed by TCRdb under 2021. The intended sense of this specimen's time point label: baseline before first vaccination. The sample's treatment or condition label, in plain terms: meningococcal conjugate vaccine given as trial control. To prepare the library, the immunoSEQ multiplex PCR assay was applied. As stored in TCRdb, this immuneACCESS dataset retains in-frame rearrangements with V and J assigned. A fraction of the clones does not appear; measured against another copy, unresolved V genes explain less than half of the discrepancy, and the remainder lacks a known reason. Within this sample are 65,000 to 95,000 clones, with around 90% of them counted one time only. Clones ranked in the top ten supply about 7.1% of the sample. The sample here was peripheral blood, taken on day 0 of MenACWY control vaccination. These receptors were collected from an adult in good health.

V and J are TRBV28 and TRBJ1-1; tentatively, D is TRBD1 (5 bases). Germline V gene lookup returns CDR1 MDHEN and CDR2 SYDVKM. This CDR3 is built from 19 residues. Trimming took off 1 base at V and 1 base at J, with 22 bases between the two ends. The CDR3 loop is CASSLSLEALGQTNTEAFF. The CDR3 coding sequence is TGTGCCAGCAGTTTATCCCTAGAAGCCCTCGGACAAACGAACACTGAAGCTTTCTTT. Using reference TRBV28 and TRBJ1-1 for the parts outside the CDR3, the full variable domain is DVKVTQSSRYLVKRTGEKVFLECVQDMDHENMFWYRQDPGLGLRLIYFSYDVKMKEKGDIPEGYSVSREKKERFSLILESASTNQTSMYLCASSLSLEALGQTNTEAFFGQGTRLTVV.

The genes are TRBV5-6 and TRBJ1-1, with D possibly matching TRBD1 (6 bases). Germline CDR1 SGHDT, CDR2 YYEEEE. The CDR3 covers 14 residues. V lost 2 bases and J 5 bases, leaving 13 bases between the germline ends. The CDR3: CASSFSGARTEAFF. The CDR3 coding sequence is TGTGCCAGCAGCTTTTCAGGGGCGCGGACTGAAGCTTTCTTT. Full variable domain (outside the CDR3, taken from reference TRBV5-6 and TRBJ1-1): DAGVTQSPTHLIKTRGQQVTLRCSPKSGHDTVSWYQQALGQGPQFIFQYYEEEERQRGNFPDRFSGHQFPNYSSELNVNALLLGDSALYLCASSFSGARTEAFFGQGTRLTVV.

The V and J genes are TRBV6-5 and TRBJ1-2, with D unresolved. The length of the CDR3 is 13 residues. V lost 2 bases and J lost 1, with 5 bases in between. Germline V gene sequence: CDR1 MNHEY, CDR2 SVGAGI. Written as DNA, the CDR3 is TGTGCCAGCAGTTACGGGGTTAACTATGGCTACACCTTC. Translated: CASSYGVNYGYTF.

This clone was observed a single time. V gene TRBV6-2 or TRBV6-3 combines with J gene TRBJ2-3; 10 bases are shared with TRBD1. V gave up 4 bases and J gave up 10 bases; unmatched junction bases: 8. The germline CDR1 and CDR2 sequences are MNHEY and SVGEGT. CDR3 length: 14 amino acids. CDR3 coding DNA: TGTGCCAGCAGTTCCGGGACAGGGGCGCTGGCGCAGTATTTT. Protein product: CASSSGTGALAQYF.

The V gene is TRBV28, the J gene TRBJ2-3; 9 bases are a match to TRBD1. The CDR3 spans 15 residues. Per the germline V gene, CDR1 is MDHEN and CDR2 is SYDVKM. After removal of 6 bases from V and 3 bases from J, the junction contained 7 bases not matched to a gene. DNA for the CDR3: TGTGCCAGCAGAACCGGGACAGGGATGACAGATACGCAGTATTTT. It encodes CASRTGTGMTDTQYF. Based on the CDR3 plus reference TRBV28 and TRBJ2-3, the full variable domain is DVKVTQSSRYLVKRTGEKVFLECVQDMDHENMFWYRQDPGLGLRLIYFSYDVKMKEKGDIPEGYSVSREKKERFSLILESASTNQTSMYLCASRTGTGMTDTQYFGPGTRLTVL.

This CDR3 is CASRLTGLDRKVYSNQPQHF. CDR3 DNA: TGTGCCAGCAGACTGACAGGCTTGGATCGAAAAGTTTATAGCAATCAGCCCCAGCATTTT. V and J are TRBV6-4 and TRBJ1-5; weak D call: TRBD1 (6 bases). Trimming cost V 6 bases and J 0 bases, with 27 bases left between them. From germline, CDR1 is MRHNA and CDR2 SNTAGT. CDR3 size: 20 residues.

This sequence joins TRBV28 and TRBJ2-7; no definite D call. From germline, CDR1 is MDHEN and CDR2 SYDVKM. V lost 6 bases and J 2 bases, leaving 14 bases between the germline ends. The CDR3 extends over 14 amino acids. The CDR3 protein is CASRISRQPYEQYF. Here the CDR3 DNA reads TGTGCCAGCAGAATAAGCAGGCAGCCCTACGAGCAGTACTTC.

The gene calls are TRBV15 and TRBJ2-7, with D perhaps TRBD1 or TRBD2 (5 bases each). This CDR3 spans 16 amino acids. Looked up from germline, CDR1 is LNHNV and CDR2 is YYDKDF (reference sequence). The V end lost 1 base, the J end lost 5 bases, and 18 bases lay between the germline ends. The DNA of the CDR3 is TGTGCCACCAGCAGAGGGGGCAGGGCAGGGAGTGACGAGCAGTACTTC. Protein: CATSRGGRAGSDEQYF.

The chain carries TRBV7-9 and TRBJ2-7, with no clear D. The germline V gene has CDR1 SEHNR and CDR2 FQNEAQ (reference sequence). V was cut by 1 base and J by 0 bases, with 13 bases left in between. The CDR3 runs to 16 residues. Here the CDR3 reads CASSLGSGTNSYEQYF. Here the CDR3 DNA reads TGTGCCAGCAGCTTAGGTTCAGGAACCAACTCCTACGAGCAGTACTTC.

CDR3 bases: TGCGCCAGCAGCTTGGGGAGGGTGTCCTACGAGCAGTACTTC. Protein sequence: CASSLGRVSYEQYF. The chain joins TRBV5-1 to TRBJ2-7, with a possible D match to TRBD2 (6 bases). The CDR3 loop spans 14 amino acids. V was clipped by 0 bases and J by 1 base, with 8 bases between them. Germline CDR1 SGHRS, CDR2 YFSETQ. Full variable domain (outside the CDR3, taken from reference TRBV5-1 and TRBJ2-7): KAGVTQTPRYLIKTRGQQVTLSCSPISGHRSVSWYQQTPGQGLQFLFEYFSETQRNKGNFPGRFSGRQFSNSRSEMNVSTLELGDSALYLCASSLGRVSYEQYFGPGTRLTVT.

The chain is built from TRBV6-1 and TRBJ2-7, with 11 positions matching TRBD1. The CDR3 runs to 17 residues. The ends lost 0 bases at V and 6 bases at J; junction bases unmatched: 10. CDR1 is MNHNS and CDR2 is SASEGT in the germline V gene. CDR3 region: CASSEAGAGQGVGEQYF. CDR3 sequence (DNA): TGTGCCAGCAGTGAAGCAGGGGCGGGACAGGGGGTCGGCGAGCAGTACTTC.

V gene TRBV12-3 or TRBV12-4 combines with J gene TRBJ2-7; 7 bases line up with TRBD2. V lost 6 bases and J lost 5; bases outside the gene matches: 7. This CDR3 has 13 amino acids. CDR3 amino acids: CASRRAGSDEQYF. The CDR3 DNA follows: TGTGCCAGCAGGCGAGCGGGAAGCGACGAGCAGTACTTC.

There are a few counts of this clone. V is TRBV13 and J is TRBJ2-6; D possibly matches TRBD1 or TRBD2 (5 bases each). CDR3 size: 17 residues. Trimming left V 4 bases short and J 0 bases short, with 13 bases between. The germline V gene encodes CDR1 PRHDT and CDR2 FYEKMQ (reference sequence). For the CDR3, the DNA is TGTGCCAGCAGCTCTCGGGACGTTCTCTCTGGGGCCAACGTCCTGACTTTC. It codes for CASSSRDVLSGANVLTF.

As DNA, the CDR3 is TGTGCCAGTAGTATTATCGGAAACACCATATATTTT. Translated, it gives CASSIIGNTIYF. The chain couples TRBV19 to TRBJ1-3; D gene unclear. The CDR3 is 12 amino acids. V lost 3 bases to trimming and J lost 4 bases, with 4 bases between them. Germline V CDR1 and CDR2: LNHDA, SQIVND (reference sequence).

This clone was observed a few times. The gene calls are TRBV12-3 or TRBV12-4 and TRBJ2-7; D not resolved. Trimming pared 7 bases from V and 6 bases from J, leaving 16 bases between. CDR3 length equals 13 residues. The CDR3: CASTLSRAGEQYF. The CDR3 nucleotides are TGTGCCAGCACTCTGAGCCGGGCCGGCGAGCAGTACTTC.

This chain links TRBV18 with TRBJ1-4, with 7 positions matching TRBD1. The germline CDR1 and CDR2 sequences are KGHSH and LQKENI. V gave up 6 bases and J gave up 0 bases; unmatched junction bases: 7. The CDR3 loop spans 16 amino acids. The chain's CDR3 is CASSTWTGPTNEKLFF. The CDR3 nucleotides read TGTGCCAGCTCGACATGGACAGGCCCAACTAATGAAAAACTGTTTTTT.

The chain joins TRBV9 to TRBJ2-7, with 8 bases identical to TRBD1. The CDR3 has 15 residues. Per germline, CDR1 SGDLS and CDR2 YYNGEE. The V segment lost 0 bases and the J segment 6 bases; nucleotides outside the gene matches: 8. CDR3 coding DNA: TGTGCCAGCAGCGTAGCAGGGGGCCTTTTGGGCGAGCAGTACTTC. Amino acids: CASSVAGGLLGEQYF. Full variable domain (rest looked up from reference TRBV9 and TRBJ2-7): DSGVTQTPKHLITATGQRVTLRCSPRSGDLSVYWYQQSLDQGLQFLIQYYNGEERAKGNILERFSAQQFPDLHSELNLSSLELGDSALYFCASSVAGGLLGEQYFGPGTRLTVT.

The CDR3 spells CSVEDQQGRGGYTF. CDR3 DNA sequence: TGCAGCGTTGAAGATCAACAGGGAAGAGGTGGCTACACCTTC. The chain couples TRBV29-1 to TRBJ1-2; perhaps TRBD1 as D (6 bases). Deletions cut 0 bases from V and 7 bases from J, with 15 bases between. Germline CDR1 reads SQVTM; CDR2 reads ANQGSEA. This CDR3 comprises 14 residues.

The CDR3 coding sequence is TGTGCTAGTGGACTCGGACAGTTCGGCTCCTACGAGCAGTACTTC. This encodes CASGLGQFGSYEQYF. This chain uses TRBV12-5 with TRBJ2-7; possible D gene TRBD1, 6 bases. Germline CDR1 and CDR2: LGHNT and FRNRAP. Trimming left V 6 bases short and J 0 bases short, with 15 bases between. The length of the CDR3 is 15 residues.

This clone was seen just once. V gene TRBV6-5 combines with J gene TRBJ1-3; 11 nucleotides line up with TRBD1. CDR3 length equals 15 residues. Per the germline V gene, CDR1 is MNHEY and CDR2 is SVGAGI. The V segment lost 7 bases and the J segment 3 bases; nucleotides outside the gene matches: 5. Here the CDR3 DNA reads TGTGCCAGCACCCGGACAGGGGGCTTTGGAAACACCATATATTTT. Translated, it gives CASTRTGGFGNTIYF.

The chain carries TRBV3-1 (or the pseudogene TRBV3-2) and TRBJ1-2; D gene ambiguous. This CDR3 spans 11 amino acids. Germline V lookup: CDR1 LGHDT, CDR2 YNNKEL (reference sequence). The V and J ends lost 1 base and 6 bases respectively, with 3 bases between them. The CDR3 nucleotides read TGTGCCAGCAGCCAAGCACATGGCTACACCTTC. This encodes CASSQAHGYTF.

The J gene is TRBJ2-1, the V gene TRBV2; the D call may be TRBD1 or TRBD2 (7 bases each). Trimming removed 5 bases from V and 7 bases from J, with 18 bases in between. This CDR3 comprises 15 residues. Germline lookup yields CDR1 SNHLY and CDR2 FYNNEI. CDR3 sequence: CASSQGGREKNEQFF. The DNA of the CDR3 is TGTGCCAGCAGTCAGGGGGGGAGAGAAAAGAATGAGCAGTTCTTC.

The chain links TRBV14 to TRBJ2-3, with TRBD2 matching over 8 bases. The germline gives CDR1 SGHDN, CDR2 FVKESK. CDR3 size: 17 residues. The V and J ends lost 0 bases and 4 bases, in that order; junction bases with no gene match: 9. For the CDR3, the DNA is TGTGCCAGCAGCCAAGAGCTGAGAGCGGGAGTTGCAGATACGCAGTATTTT. Encoded protein: CASSQELRAGVADTQYF. The entire variable domain, with the rest obtained from reference TRBV14 and TRBJ2-3, is as follows: EAGVTQFPSHSVIEKGQTVTLRCDPISGHDNLYWYRRVMGKEIKFLLHFVKESKQDESGMPNNRFLAERTGGTYSTLKVQPAELEDSGVYFCASSQELRAGVADTQYFGPGTRLTVL.

The chain uses TRBV6-5 and TRBJ2-7, with 9 bases lining up with TRBD1. V shed 3 bases and J 0 bases; nucleotides not matched to a gene: 3. The CDR3 length is 15 residues. CDR1 is MNHEY, CDR2 SVGAGI, per germline. The CDR3 bases are TGTGCCAGCAGTTATGGGACAGGGCGCTCCTACGAGCAGTACTTC. Its translation: CASSYGTGRSYEQYF.

The rearrangement links TRBV7-9 to TRBJ2-7; a weak D match, TRBD2 (5 bases). The germline V gene has CDR1 SEHNR and CDR2 FQNEAQ (reference sequence). Trimming cost V 6 bases and J 3 bases, with 9 bases left between them. The CDR3 runs 12 residues. CDR3 coding DNA: TGTGCCAGCAGTGCTGCGGGCTACGAGCAGTACTTC. Amino acids: CASSAAGYEQYF.

This chain uses TRBV5-1 with TRBJ2-5, with D possibly being TRBD1 (6 bases). Germline CDR1 reads SGHRS; CDR2 reads YFSETQ. The CDR3 sequence is 14 residues long. With 8 bases removed from V and 3 bases from J, the gap between germline ends came to 17 bases. The CDR3 DNA reads as TGCGCCAGTCATACGGGACACCAGGAAGAGACCCAGTACTTC. This gives the protein CASHTGHQEETQYF.

The CDR3 DNA reads TGTGCCAGCAGCAAGCCCCCAGGGCGGGGGGTCACCGGGGAGCTGTTTTTT. As protein: CASSKPPGRGVTGELFF. V is TRBV28 and J is TRBJ2-2, with 8 bases identical to TRBD2. After removal of 6 bases from V and 4 bases from J, the junction contained 13 bases not matched to a gene. Germline CDR1 is MDHEN and CDR2 is SYDVKM. The CDR3 runs to 17 residues.